This TCR beta chain was profiled in a study of control samples from healthy donors and cancer patients (TCRdb year 2020). The germline V gene specifies MNHNS as CDR1 and SASEGT as CDR2. V gives up 3 bases and J gives up 3 bases, and the segment between their germline ends measures 11 bases. The CDR3 sequence holds 14 residues, the cysteine and phenylalanine included. The sequence is cut down to CDR3 DNA, 42 bases in frame from base 1. Comments on this clone: The antigen it binds to is not known. No much larger clone exists at a distance of one base, and base qualities are not known.

The library came from the immunoSEQ multiplex PCR assay. Here the immuneACCESS table is served through TCRdb, limited to in-frame sequences with V and J called. Missing clones are a known gap in these copies; in checked studies unresolved V genes cover under half, and the rest lacks a known reason. The sample table shows 150,000 to 200,000 clones, and around nine tenths are seen once. The ten largest clonotypes hold about 12% of the sample. The sequence derives from a young man in good health. Specimen: blood. The V gene is TRBV6-1 and the J gene is TRBJ2-5; TRBD1 is a weak D gene call, 6 bases matching. The CDR3 protein sequence reads: CASSEQQGEETQYF. At the DNA level, the sequence is TGTGCCAGCAGTGAGCAACAGGGAGAAGAGACCCAGTACTTC.